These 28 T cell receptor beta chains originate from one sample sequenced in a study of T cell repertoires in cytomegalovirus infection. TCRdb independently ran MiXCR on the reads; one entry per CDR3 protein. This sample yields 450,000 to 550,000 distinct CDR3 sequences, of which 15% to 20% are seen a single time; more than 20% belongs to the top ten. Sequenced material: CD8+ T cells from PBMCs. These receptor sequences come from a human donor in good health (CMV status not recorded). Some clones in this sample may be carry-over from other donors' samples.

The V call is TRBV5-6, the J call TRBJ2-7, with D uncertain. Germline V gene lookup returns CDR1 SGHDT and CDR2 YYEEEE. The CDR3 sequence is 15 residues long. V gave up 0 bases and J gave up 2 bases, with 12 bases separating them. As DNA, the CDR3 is TGTGCCAGCAGCTTGGTGCTAAGGGCGGCCTACGAGCAGTACTTC. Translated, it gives CASSLVLRAAYEQYF.

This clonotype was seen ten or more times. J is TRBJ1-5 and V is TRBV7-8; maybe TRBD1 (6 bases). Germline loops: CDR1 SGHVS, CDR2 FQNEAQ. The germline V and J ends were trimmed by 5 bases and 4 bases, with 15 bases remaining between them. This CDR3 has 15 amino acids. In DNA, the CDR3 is TGTGCCAGCAGCACTAACCGGGACATAAATCAGCCCCAGCATTTT. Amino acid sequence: CASSTNRDINQPQHF.

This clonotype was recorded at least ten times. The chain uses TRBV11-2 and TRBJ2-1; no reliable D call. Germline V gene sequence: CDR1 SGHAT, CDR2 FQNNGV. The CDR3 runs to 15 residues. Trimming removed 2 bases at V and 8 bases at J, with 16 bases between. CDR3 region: CASSLKSLLPYEQFF. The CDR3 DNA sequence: TGTGCCAGCAGCTTAAAGTCGCTACTCCCCTATGAGCAGTTCTTC.

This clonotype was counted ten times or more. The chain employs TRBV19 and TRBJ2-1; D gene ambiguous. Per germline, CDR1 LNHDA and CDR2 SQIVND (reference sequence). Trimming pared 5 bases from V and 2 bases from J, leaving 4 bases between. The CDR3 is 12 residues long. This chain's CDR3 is CASSVTYNEQFF. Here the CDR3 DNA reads TGTGCCAGTAGTGTGACCTACAATGAGCAGTTCTTC.

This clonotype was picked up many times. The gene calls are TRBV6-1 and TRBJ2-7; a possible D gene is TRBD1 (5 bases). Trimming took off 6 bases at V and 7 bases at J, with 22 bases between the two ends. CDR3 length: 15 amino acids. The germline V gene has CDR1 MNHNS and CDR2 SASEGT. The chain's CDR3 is CASRVTDSTSREQYF. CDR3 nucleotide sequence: TGTGCCAGCAGGGTAACAGACAGCACTTCGAGGGAGCAGTACTTC.

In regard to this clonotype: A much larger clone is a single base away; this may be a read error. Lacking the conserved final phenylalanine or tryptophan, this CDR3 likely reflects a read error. CDR3 nucleotides: TGTGCCAGCAGCTCGCAGGGGGCGGGGGAGCAGTACTTA. This encodes CASSSQGAGEQYL. V usage is TRBV7-6 and J usage is TRBJ2-7, with 8 positions matching TRBD1. The CDR3 sequence is 13 residues long. Trimming at V came to 4 bases and at J to 7 bases, leaving 6 bases not matched to a gene. Looked up from germline, CDR1 is SGHVS and CDR2 is FNYEAQ.

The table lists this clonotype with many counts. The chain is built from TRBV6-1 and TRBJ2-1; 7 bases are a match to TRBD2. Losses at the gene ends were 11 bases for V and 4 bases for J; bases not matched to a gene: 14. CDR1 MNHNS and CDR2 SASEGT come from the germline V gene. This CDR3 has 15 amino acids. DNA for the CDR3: TGTGCCTGCAAACAAGGACTAGACCGTTACAATGAGCAGTTCTTC. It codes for CACKQGLDRYNEQFF.

Here the CDR3 reads CAWSVGADTQYF. The CDR3 DNA reads as TGTGCCTGGAGTGTAGGGGCGGATACGCAGTATTTT. The gene calls are TRBV30 and TRBJ2-3, with a possible D match to TRBD1 (5 bases). Trimming left V 0 bases short and J 6 bases short, with 7 bases between. The CDR3 spans 12 residues. Germline CDR1 reads GTSNPN; CDR2 reads SVGIG (reference sequence).

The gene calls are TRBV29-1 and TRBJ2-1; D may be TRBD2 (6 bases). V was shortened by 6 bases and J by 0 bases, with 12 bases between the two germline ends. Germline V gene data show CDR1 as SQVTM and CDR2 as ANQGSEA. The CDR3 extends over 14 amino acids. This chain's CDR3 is CSVITGSSYNEQFF. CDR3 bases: TGCAGCGTGATAACCGGGAGCTCCTACAATGAGCAGTTCTTC.

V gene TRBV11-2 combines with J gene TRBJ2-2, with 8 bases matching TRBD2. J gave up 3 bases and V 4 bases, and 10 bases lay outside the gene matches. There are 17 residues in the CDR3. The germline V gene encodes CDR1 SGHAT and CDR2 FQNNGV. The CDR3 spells CASSSLPAGGDTGELFF. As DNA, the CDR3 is TGTGCCAGCAGCTCTCTACCGGCGGGGGGCGACACCGGGGAGCTGTTTTTT.

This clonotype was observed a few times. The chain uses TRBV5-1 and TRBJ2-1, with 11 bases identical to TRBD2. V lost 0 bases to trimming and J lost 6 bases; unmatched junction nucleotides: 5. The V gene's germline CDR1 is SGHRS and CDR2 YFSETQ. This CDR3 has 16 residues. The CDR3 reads CASSLASSGGPNEQFF. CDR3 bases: TGCGCCAGCAGCTTGGCCTCTAGCGGGGGGCCCAATGAGCAGTTCTTC.

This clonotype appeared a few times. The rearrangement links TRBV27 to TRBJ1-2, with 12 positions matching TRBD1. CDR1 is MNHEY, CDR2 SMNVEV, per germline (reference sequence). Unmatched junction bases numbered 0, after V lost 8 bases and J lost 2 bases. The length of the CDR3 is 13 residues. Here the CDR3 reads CASGTGGNYGYTF. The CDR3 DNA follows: TGTGCCAGCGGGACAGGGGGCAACTATGGCTACACCTTC.

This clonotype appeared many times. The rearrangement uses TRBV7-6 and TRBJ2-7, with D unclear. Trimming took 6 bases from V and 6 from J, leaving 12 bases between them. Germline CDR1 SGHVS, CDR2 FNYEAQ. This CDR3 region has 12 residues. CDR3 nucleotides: TGTGCCAGCAGAGCTCTCCGCGGCGAGCAGTACTTC. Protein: CASRALRGEQYF.

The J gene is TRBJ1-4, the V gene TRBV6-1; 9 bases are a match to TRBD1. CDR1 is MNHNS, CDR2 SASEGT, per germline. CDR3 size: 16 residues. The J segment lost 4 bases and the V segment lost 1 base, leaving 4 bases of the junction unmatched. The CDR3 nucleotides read TGTGCCAGCAGTGAAGTGGGACAGGGCCTTAATGAAAAACTGTTTTTT. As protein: CASSEVGQGLNEKLFF.

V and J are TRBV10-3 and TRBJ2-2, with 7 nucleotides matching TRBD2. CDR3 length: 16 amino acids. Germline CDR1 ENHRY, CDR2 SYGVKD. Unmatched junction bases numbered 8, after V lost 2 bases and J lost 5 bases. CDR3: CAISEPWTSGTGELFF. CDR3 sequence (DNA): TGTGCCATCAGTGAGCCTTGGACTAGTGGAACCGGGGAGCTGTTTTTT.

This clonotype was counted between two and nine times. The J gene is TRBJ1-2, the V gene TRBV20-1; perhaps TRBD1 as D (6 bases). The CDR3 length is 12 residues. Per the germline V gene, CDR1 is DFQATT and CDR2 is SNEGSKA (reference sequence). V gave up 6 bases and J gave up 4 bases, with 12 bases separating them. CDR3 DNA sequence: TGCAGTGCCGTAGGGGGAAGCTATGGCTACACCTTC. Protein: CSAVGGSYGYTF.

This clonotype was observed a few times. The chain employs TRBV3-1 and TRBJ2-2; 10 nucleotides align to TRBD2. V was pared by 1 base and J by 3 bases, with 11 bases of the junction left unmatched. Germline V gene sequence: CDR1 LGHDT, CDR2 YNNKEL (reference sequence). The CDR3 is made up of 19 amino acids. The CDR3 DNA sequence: TGTGCCAGCAGCCAAGCTGTGGGACTAGCGACGTATCACACCGGGGAGCTGTTTTTT. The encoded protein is CASSQAVGLATYHTGELFF.

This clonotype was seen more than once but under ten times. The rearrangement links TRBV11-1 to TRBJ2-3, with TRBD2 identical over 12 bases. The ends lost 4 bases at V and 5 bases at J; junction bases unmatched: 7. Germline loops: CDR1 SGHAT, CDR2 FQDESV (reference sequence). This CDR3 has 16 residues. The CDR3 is CASSSTSGGQEDTQYF. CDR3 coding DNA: TGTGCCAGCAGCTCTACTAGCGGGGGGCAGGAAGATACGCAGTATTTT. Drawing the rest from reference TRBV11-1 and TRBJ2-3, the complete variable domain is EAEVAQSPRYKITEKSQAVAFWCDPISGHATLYWYRQILGQGPELLVQFQDESVVDDSQLPKDRFSAERLKGVDSTLKIQPAELGDSAMYLCASSSTSGGQEDTQYFGPGTRLTVL.

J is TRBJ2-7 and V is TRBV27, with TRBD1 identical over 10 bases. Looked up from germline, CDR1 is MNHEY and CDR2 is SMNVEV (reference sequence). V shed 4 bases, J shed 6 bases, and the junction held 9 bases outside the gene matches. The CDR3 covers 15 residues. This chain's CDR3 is CASSSPGQGPLEQYF. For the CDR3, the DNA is TGTGCCAGCAGTTCACCGGGACAGGGGCCCCTCGAGCAGTACTTC.

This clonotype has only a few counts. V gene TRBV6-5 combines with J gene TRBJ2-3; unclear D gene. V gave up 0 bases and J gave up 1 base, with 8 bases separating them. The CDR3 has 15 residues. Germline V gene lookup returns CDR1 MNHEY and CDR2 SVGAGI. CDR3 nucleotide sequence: TGTGCCAGCAGTTACTCGGTCACAGGCACAGATACGCAGTATTTT. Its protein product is CASSYSVTGTDTQYF.

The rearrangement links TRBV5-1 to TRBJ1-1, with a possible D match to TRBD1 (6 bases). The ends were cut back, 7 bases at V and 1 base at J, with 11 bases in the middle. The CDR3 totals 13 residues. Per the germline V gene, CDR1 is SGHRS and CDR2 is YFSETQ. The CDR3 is CASGGHQNTEAFF. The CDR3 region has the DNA TGCGCCAGCGGGGGACACCAGAACACTGAAGCTTTCTTT.

The DNA of the CDR3 is TGTGCCAGCAGTTCAGCGGGAGATCGGCCCGGGGAGCTGTTTTTT. Its translation is CASSSAGDRPGELFF. The V gene is TRBV27, the J gene TRBJ2-2, with 8 bases lining up with TRBD2. Germline CDR1 and CDR2: MNHEY and SMNVEV (reference sequence). The CDR3 spans 15 residues. V lost 4 bases and J lost 6; bases outside the gene matches: 7.

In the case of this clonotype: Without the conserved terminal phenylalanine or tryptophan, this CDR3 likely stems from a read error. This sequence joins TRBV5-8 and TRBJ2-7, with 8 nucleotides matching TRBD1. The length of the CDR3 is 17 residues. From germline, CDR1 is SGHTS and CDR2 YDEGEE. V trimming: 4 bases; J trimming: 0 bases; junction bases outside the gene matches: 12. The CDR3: CASSPGPRDRSSYEQYL. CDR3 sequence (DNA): TGTGCCAGCAGCCCGGGCCCTCGGGACAGGAGCTCCTACGAGCAGTACTTA.

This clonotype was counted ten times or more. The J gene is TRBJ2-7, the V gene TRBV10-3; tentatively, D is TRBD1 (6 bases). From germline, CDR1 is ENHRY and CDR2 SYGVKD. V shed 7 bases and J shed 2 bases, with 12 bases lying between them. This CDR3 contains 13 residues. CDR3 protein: CAINWDKTYEQYF. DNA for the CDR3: TGTGCCATCAACTGGGACAAAACCTACGAGCAGTACTTC.

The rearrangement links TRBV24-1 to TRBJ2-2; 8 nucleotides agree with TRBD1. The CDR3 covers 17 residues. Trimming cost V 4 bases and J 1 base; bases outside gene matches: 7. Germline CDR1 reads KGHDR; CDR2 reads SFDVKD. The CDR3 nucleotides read TGTGCCACCAGTGACGGACAGGGAAGCCGGAACACCGGGGAGCTGTTTTTT. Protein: CATSDGQGSRNTGELFF.

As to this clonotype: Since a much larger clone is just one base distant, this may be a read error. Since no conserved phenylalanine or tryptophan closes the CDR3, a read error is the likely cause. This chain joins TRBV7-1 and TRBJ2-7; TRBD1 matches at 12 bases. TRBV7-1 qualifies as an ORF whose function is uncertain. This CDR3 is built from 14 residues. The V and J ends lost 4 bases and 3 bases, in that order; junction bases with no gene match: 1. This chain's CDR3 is CASSWDRGLYEQYL. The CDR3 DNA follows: TGTGCCAGCAGCTGGGACAGGGGGCTCTACGAGCAGTACTTA.

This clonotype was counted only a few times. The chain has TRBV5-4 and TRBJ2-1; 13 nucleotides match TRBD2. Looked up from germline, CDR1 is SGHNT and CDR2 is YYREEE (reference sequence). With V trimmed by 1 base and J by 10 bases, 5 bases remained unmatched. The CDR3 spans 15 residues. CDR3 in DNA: TGTGCCAGCAGCTTGACGGGACTAGCGGGGCCGGAGCAGTTCTTC. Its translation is CASSLTGLAGPEQFF.

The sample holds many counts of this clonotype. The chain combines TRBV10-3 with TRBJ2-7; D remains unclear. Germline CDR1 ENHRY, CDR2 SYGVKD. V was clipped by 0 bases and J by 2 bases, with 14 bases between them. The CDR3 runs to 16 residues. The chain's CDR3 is CAISESIAPRAYEQYF. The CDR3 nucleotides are TGTGCCATCAGTGAGTCGATAGCCCCTCGCGCCTACGAGCAGTACTTC.